Below are 28 T cell receptor beta chains sequenced from a single sample in a study of neurological immune-mediated disorders. TCRdb itself ran the 5' RACE reads through MiXCR, one entry per CDR3 protein. The table lists 60,000 to 90,000 distinct CDR3 sequences, around 9.6% of them singletons. Time point in this sample: longitudinal time-point 1 (baseline). The material sequenced was PBMCs. Receptors were obtained from a man aged 25 to 40 in good health.

This clonotype was counted only a few times. The chain links TRBV7-3 to TRBJ2-1; the match to TRBD1 covers 7 bases. CDR1 and CDR2 (germline): SGHTA, FQGTGA. Trimming at V came to 5 bases and at J to 7 bases, leaving 11 bases not matched to a gene. The CDR3 totals 15 residues. The CDR3 nucleotides read TGTGCCAGCAGCCTTCGGGACAGAGGGGGAAATGAGCAGTTCTTC. Protein product: CASSLRDRGGNEQFF.

This clonotype has a count of ten or more. V is TRBV6-2 or TRBV6-3 and J is TRBJ2-3; D gene unclear. CDR3 length: 13 amino acids. Germline V gene data show CDR1 as MNHEY and CDR2 as SVGEGT. Deletions cut 4 bases from V and 3 bases from J, with 8 bases between. The CDR3 protein is CASSSRETDTQYF. The CDR3 region has the DNA TGTGCCAGCAGTTCCCGTGAAACAGATACGCAGTATTTT.

This clonotype was observed at least ten times. CDR3 sequence (DNA): TGCGCCAGCAGCCAAGAGAGGCCCCGAGCCGGGGAGCTGTTTTTT. This gives the protein CASSQERPRAGELFF. The chain joins TRBV4-1 to TRBJ2-2; no firm D call. This CDR3 comprises 15 residues. Trimming pared 0 bases from V and 6 bases from J, leaving 11 bases between. Germline CDR1 is MGHRA and CDR2 is YSYEKL.

This clonotype has ten or more counts. This chain uses TRBV9 with TRBJ2-2; TRBD2 matches at 14 bases. CDR1 is SGDLS, CDR2 YYNGEE, per germline. V trimming: 2 bases; J trimming: 2 bases; junction bases outside the gene matches: 2. CDR3 size: 17 residues. CDR3 residues: CASSVGLAGGNTGELFF. The CDR3 DNA sequence: TGTGCCAGCAGCGTCGGACTAGCGGGAGGAAACACCGGGGAGCTGTTTTTT.

This chain links TRBV5-1 with TRBJ1-3; no clear D. Germline lookup yields CDR1 SGHRS and CDR2 YFSETQ. The CDR3 sequence is 15 residues long. V was shortened by 4 bases and J by 0 bases, with 11 bases between the two germline ends. The DNA of the CDR3 is TGCGCCAGCAGCCCCGGATCCTTCTCTGGAAACACCATATATTTT. This encodes CASSPGSFSGNTIYF.

This clonotype has a handful of counts. The chain employs TRBV5-5 and TRBJ2-5, with D unresolved. CDR1 is SGHKS and CDR2 is YYEKEE in the germline V gene (reference sequence). The CDR3 consists of 14 residues. V gave up 1 base and J gave up 1 base, with 8 bases separating them. DNA for the CDR3: TGTGCCAGCAGCTTGCGGCTCCGCCAAGAGACCCAGTACTTC. Protein sequence: CASSLRLRQETQYF.

This clonotype was seen at least ten times. The V call is TRBV7-8, the J call TRBJ1-2, with 9 bases lining up with TRBD1. The trim removed 3 bases at V and 2 bases at J, leaving 7 bases unmatched. CDR1 and CDR2 (germline): SGHVS, FQNEAQ. CDR3 length equals 16 residues. For the CDR3, the DNA is TGTGCCAGCAGCTTGGGCACAGGGGGCCCCAACTATGGCTACACCTTC. This codes for CASSLGTGGPNYGYTF.

This clonotype was seen repeatedly, ten times or more. The genes are TRBV5-1 and TRBJ2-5, with 7 bases lining up with TRBD1. Losses at the gene ends were 4 bases for V and 1 base for J; bases not matched to a gene: 7. The CDR3 is 15 residues long. The germline CDR1 and CDR2 sequences are SGHRS and YFSETQ. The CDR3 DNA sequence: TGCGCCAGCAGCCCTAGACAGGGTGCCCAAGAGACCCAGTACTTC. It yields the protein CASSPRQGAQETQYF.

This clonotype has only a few counts. Here the CDR3 reads CASSPSGGTAQQQFF. CDR3 DNA: TGCGCCAGCAGCCCGTCGGGGGGCACGGCCCAACAGCAGTTCTTC. V is TRBV5-1 and J is TRBJ2-1; perhaps TRBD2 as D (7 bases). Trimming took 4 bases from V and 11 from J, leaving 22 bases between them. Germline CDR1 is SGHRS and CDR2 is YFSETQ. This CDR3 has 15 amino acids.

This clonotype was found many times. The chain recombines TRBV6-6 with TRBJ2-5; D gene uncertain. The CDR3 extends over 12 amino acids. Trimming cost V 2 bases and J 5 bases, with 6 bases left between them. Germline V gives CDR1 MNHNY, CDR2 SVGAGI (reference sequence). CDR3 protein: CASSYNMETQYF. CDR3 nucleotides: TGTGCCAGCAGTTACAACATGGAGACCCAGTACTTC.

This clonotype was observed at least ten times. This sequence joins TRBV5-1 and TRBJ2-1, with a weak D call TRBD2 (6 bases). V was pared by 3 bases and J by 8 bases, with 12 bases between. The CDR3 loop spans 13 amino acids. Per germline, CDR1 SGHRS and CDR2 YFSETQ. The CDR3 bases are TGCGCCAGCAGCTCAGGATTAGCGGATGAGCAGTTCTTC. Residues: CASSSGLADEQFF.

This clonotype was seen many times. The V call is TRBV6-6, the J call TRBJ1-5; D is unresolved. This CDR3 contains 15 residues. The V end was cut by 5 bases, the J end by 0 bases, with 11 bases between. Germline V gene lookup returns CDR1 MNHNY and CDR2 SVGAGI (reference sequence). CDR3 in amino acids: CASSQQLTSNQPQHF. In DNA, the CDR3 is TGTGCCAGCAGTCAACAGCTGACTAGCAATCAGCCCCAGCATTTT.

This clonotype was counted many times. V and J are TRBV20-1 and TRBJ1-1; D unresolved. The CDR3 loop spans 14 amino acids. Germline V gene sequence: CDR1 DFQATT, CDR2 SNEGSKA (reference sequence). V lost 6 bases and J lost 4, with 18 bases in between. The CDR3 protein is CSAPGNQGSTEAFF. CDR3 sequence (DNA): TGCAGTGCCCCCGGCAACCAAGGGTCCACTGAAGCTTTCTTT.

This clonotype was seen many times. V gene TRBV20-1 combines with J gene TRBJ2-1, with TRBD2 identical over 9 bases. CDR3 length: 14 amino acids. J was trimmed by 5 bases and V by 6 bases; bases with no gene match: 8. Germline CDR1 is DFQATT and CDR2 is SNEGSKA (reference sequence). The CDR3 is CSAPSAGGNNEQFF. The CDR3 nucleotides read TGCAGTGCCCCTTCGGCGGGAGGGAACAATGAGCAGTTCTTC.

In this sample, this clonotype turned up many times. CDR3 sequence: CASSVAGFSQSPLHF. Here the CDR3 DNA reads TGTGCCAGCAGCGTAGCCGGATTTTCCCAATCACCCCTCCACTTT. The chain links TRBV9 to TRBJ1-6; D not resolved. The V end lost 0 bases, the J end lost 10 bases, and 14 bases lay between the germline ends. The CDR3 totals 15 residues. The germline V gene has CDR1 SGDLS and CDR2 YYNGEE.

The V and J genes are TRBV5-1 and TRBJ1-6; D is perhaps TRBD1 (5 bases). V gave up 8 bases and J gave up 5 bases, with 17 bases separating them. The germline V gene encodes CDR1 SGHRS and CDR2 YFSETQ. This CDR3 contains 15 residues. CDR3: CASRLGVGDNSPLHF. The CDR3 DNA reads as TGCGCCAGTAGATTGGGGGTAGGGGATAATTCACCCCTCCACTTT.

This clonotype was seen at least ten times. V usage is TRBV5-1 and J usage is TRBJ2-3, with 9 bases matching TRBD2. The CDR3 extends over 15 amino acids. Germline loops: CDR1 SGHRS, CDR2 YFSETQ. Losses at the gene ends were 2 bases for V and 4 bases for J; bases not matched to a gene: 5. CDR3 nucleotide sequence: TGCGCCAGCAGCTTAGGCGGGAGGGCCGCAGATACGCAGTATTTT. It yields the protein CASSLGGRAADTQYF.

This clonotype was seen at least ten times. The chain uses TRBV5-1 and TRBJ2-7; 7 bases line up with TRBD2. Trimming cost V 6 bases and J 2 bases; bases outside gene matches: 8. The CDR3 is 14 amino acids. Germline V lookup: CDR1 SGHRS, CDR2 YFSETQ. CDR3 loop: CASNPVGGAYEQYF. The CDR3 DNA reads as TGCGCCAGCAACCCCGTGGGGGGGGCCTACGAGCAGTACTTC.

This clonotype has only a few counts. This sequence joins TRBV11-3 and TRBJ2-3; D gene ambiguous. The CDR3 is 12 residues long. Germline V gene data show CDR1 as SGHNT and CDR2 as YENEEA. The V gene lost 5 bases and the J gene lost 4 bases, with 7 bases spanning the gap. The CDR3 DNA reads as TGTGCCAGCAGCCGAGGCGCAGATACGCAGTATTTT. Translating it yields CASSRGADTQYF.

This clonotype was seen at least ten times. V and J are TRBV28 and TRBJ1-3; TRBD1 is a possible D gene (6 bases). This CDR3 comprises 17 residues. Germline CDR1 MDHEN, CDR2 SYDVKM. Trimming pared 3 bases from V and 3 bases from J, leaving 18 bases between. The DNA of the CDR3 is TGTGCCAGCAGTTTGGTTTCGGGGGGCCCCGATGGAAACACCATATATTTT. The encoded protein is CASSLVSGGPDGNTIYF.

This clonotype was detected many times. This chain links TRBV12-3 or TRBV12-4 with TRBJ2-5, with D unresolved. V shed 2 bases and J shed 0 bases, with 13 bases lying between them. This CDR3 has 16 residues. CDR3 sequence: CASSLISGSYQETQYF. In nucleotides, the CDR3 is TGTGCCAGCAGTTTAATTTCAGGTTCCTACCAAGAGACCCAGTACTTC.

Ten or more counts support this clonotype. V usage is TRBV25-1 and J usage is TRBJ2-1, with 8 bases fitting TRBD1. Germline values: CDR1 MGHDK, CDR2 SYGVNS. The V gene end was trimmed by 2 bases and the J gene end by 7 bases; junction bases not matched to a gene: 4. This CDR3 contains 14 residues. DNA for the CDR3: TGTGCCAGCAGTGAAGACAGGGGATGGAATGAGCAGTTCTTC. Translation gives CASSEDRGWNEQFF.

The sample holds many counts of this clonotype. The chain uses TRBV20-1 and TRBJ2-7; 8 positions match TRBD2. The V gene end was trimmed by 2 bases and the J gene end by 0 bases; junction bases not matched to a gene: 6. CDR1 is DFQATT and CDR2 is SNEGSKA in the germline V gene (reference sequence). This CDR3 spans 15 amino acids. The CDR3 bases are TGCAGTGCTAGACTAGCGGGCGGAAGCTCCTACGAGCAGTACTTC. Translation: CSARLAGGSSYEQYF.

Ten or more counts support this clonotype. V gene TRBV29-1 combines with J gene TRBJ2-7, with TRBD1 matching 9 bases. The V gene end was trimmed by 8 bases and the J gene end by 0 bases; junction bases not matched to a gene: 17. The CDR3 runs 17 residues. CDR1 and CDR2 from the germline V gene are SQVTM and ANQGSEA. CDR3 DNA: TGCAGCCTACCCCGGGACAGGGCTTTCCGGGGCTCCTACGAGCAGTACTTC. Its protein product is CSLPRDRAFRGSYEQYF.

This clonotype was seen repeatedly, ten times or more. The rearrangement joins TRBV20-1 to TRBJ2-2, with 7 nucleotides matching TRBD1. Per the germline V gene, CDR1 is DFQATT and CDR2 is SNEGSKA (reference sequence). J lost 2 bases, V lost 6 bases, and 3 bases had no gene match. CDR3 size: 13 residues. The CDR3 DNA reads TGCAGTGCCAGGGACAGAAACACCGGGGAGCTGTTTTTT. It encodes CSARDRNTGELFF.

In its sample, this clonotype was seen many times. The rearrangement links TRBV27 to TRBJ2-7, with 10 bases lining up with TRBD2. Unmatched junction bases numbered 8, after V lost 5 bases and J lost 4 bases. The CDR3 totals 15 residues. CDR1 and CDR2 from the germline V gene are MNHEY and SMNVEV (reference sequence). This CDR3 reads CASSRGTSDLYEQYF. The CDR3 bases are TGTGCCAGCAGTAGAGGGACTAGCGACCTTTACGAGCAGTACTTC.

This clonotype was found many times. The rearrangement joins TRBV7-8 to TRBJ2-3; D is possibly TRBD2 (6 bases). Trimming left V 5 bases short and J 0 bases short, with 18 bases between. The CDR3 spans 17 residues. Germline V gives CDR1 SGHVS, CDR2 FQNEAQ. CDR3 nucleotide sequence: TGTGCCAGCAGCGATCTACGGGAGATCTCTAGCACAGATACGCAGTATTTT. It yields the protein CASSDLREISSTDTQYF.

The table lists this clonotype with many counts. The J gene is TRBJ2-3, the V gene TRBV19; 7 nucleotides align to TRBD2. The J segment lost 0 bases and the V segment lost 9 bases, leaving 9 bases of the junction unmatched. CDR1 and CDR2 (germline): LNHDA, SQIVND (reference sequence). The CDR3 covers 15 residues. The CDR3 bases are TGTGCCAGCCTCCAGCGGGACCCTAGCACAGATACGCAGTATTTT. It codes for CASLQRDPSTDTQYF. The whole variable domain, remainder taken from reference TRBV19 and TRBJ2-3, is DGGITQSPKYLFRKEGQNVTLSCEQNLNHDAMYWYRQDPGQGLRLIYYSQIVNDFQKGDIAEGYSVSREKKESFPLTVTSAQKNPTAFYLCASLQRDPSTDTQYFGPGTRLTVL.